This TCR beta chain was obtained from a study of Ad26.COV2.S vaccination and SARS-CoV-2 variants. Across the study: Donor joined the COV1001 Ad26.COV2.S trial arm.

The data were produced by immunoSEQ multiplex PCR, yet TCRdb's version contains in-frame clones alone and is incomplete. The repertoire includes about 350,000 clones, around nine tenths of them detected once, and 5% sits in the top ten. On this clone: Its antigen is unknown.

Germline-derived CDR1 and CDR2 are WNHNN and SYGVQD (reference sequence). Trimming took 1 base from V and 8 from J, leaving 10 bases between them. The CDR3 consists of 13 residues. Study results and limitations: The study found similar non-spike TCR breadth in vaccine and placebo recipients. Higher spike-specific TCR breadth was found in vaccine recipients than in placebo recipients.

Treatment in this sample: some 20 received Ad26.COV2.S at low or high dose, single or two shots; about 5 received placebo; per-sample allocation not given. Collection of the samples took place on day 63 after the first injection of vaccine or placebo. The V gene is TRBV10-1, the J gene TRBJ2-3; perhaps TRBD1 as D (5 bases). The clonotype was recovered from a person aged 18-65 years who received the Ad26.COV2.S COVID-19 vaccine or a placebo. The specimen comprised peripheral blood, sampled in a trial of Ad26.COV2.S vaccine versus placebo. The CDR3 coding sequence is TGCGCCAGCAGTGAGTGGGTGCAGGGTACGCAGTATTTT. It yields the protein CASSEWVQGTQYF.